These 26 T cell receptor beta chains came from one sample sequenced in a study of T cells in tumors after PD-1 blockade. Measured with immunoSEQ multiplex PCR; TCRdb has only the in-frame clones, and not every one. In the table there are more than 50,000 clones, roughly 70% of which are singletons. Here the sequenced sample was PBMCs, taken after anti-PD-1 treatment. These receptors originate from a human donor with basal cell carcinoma.

The CDR3 loop reads CSVDNYNTQYF. The CDR3 DNA reads as TGCAGCGTTGACAACTATAATACGCAGTATTTT. V usage is TRBV29-1 and J usage is TRBJ2-3, with D hard to call. Trimming left V 3 bases short and J 7 bases short, with 8 bases between. Germline loops: CDR1 SQVTM, CDR2 ANQGSEA. The CDR3 consists of 11 residues.

DNA of the CDR3: TGTGCCAGCAGCTCCCAACTAGCGGGGGGGACAGATACGCAGTATTTT. Protein sequence: CASSSQLAGGTDTQYF. The chain recombines TRBV4-2 with TRBJ2-3, with 13 bases that match TRBD2. Germline CDR1 reads LGHNA; CDR2 reads YNFKEQ. CDR3 length equals 16 residues. V lost 5 bases and J lost 3; bases outside the gene matches: 5.

The chain links TRBV6-5 to TRBJ2-7; the match to TRBD1 covers 7 bases. V shed 5 bases, J shed 0 bases, and the junction held 4 bases outside the gene matches. The CDR3 is 14 amino acids. Germline V CDR1 and CDR2: MNHEY, SVGAGI. CDR3 nucleotide sequence: TGTGCCAGCAGTAGGGGGCCCGACTCCTACGAGCAGTACTTC. Its protein is CASSRGPDSYEQYF.

The genes are TRBV5-1 and TRBJ2-7; 12 bases fit TRBD1. The V and J ends lost 5 bases and 3 bases, in that order; junction bases with no gene match: 6. The CDR3 is 15 residues long. From germline, CDR1 is SGHRS and CDR2 YFSETQ. CDR3 amino acids: CASSSGTGGFYEQYF. The CDR3 nucleotides are TGCGCCAGCAGTTCCGGGACAGGGGGCTTCTACGAGCAGTACTTC.

On this clone itself: One end of the junction fails to match germline, which may point to a read error. This sequence joins TRBV7-2 and TRBJ2-2; weak D call: TRBD1 (6 bases). Germline V CDR1 and CDR2: SGHTA, FQGNSA. The CDR3 has 13 amino acids. CDR3 sequence (DNA): TGTGCCAGCACCTTAGGGGGTGCGGGGGAGCTGTTTTTT. Translation gives CASTLGGAGELFF.

The chain recombines TRBV18 with TRBJ2-1; TRBD1 agrees at 8 bases. The CDR3 is 14 residues long. V shed 6 bases and J 5 bases; nucleotides not matched to a gene: 6. CDR1 KGHSH and CDR2 LQKENI come from the germline V gene. As DNA, the CDR3 is TGTGCCAGCTCTCGGACAGGGTCCGACAATGAGCAGTTCTTC. Protein sequence: CASSRTGSDNEQFF.

This rearrangement joins TRBV30 to TRBJ2-3, with D perhaps TRBD1 (5 bases). The CDR3 contains 11 residues. V was cut by 4 bases and J by 7 bases, with 9 bases left in between. In germline, CDR1 is GTSNPN, CDR2 SVGIG (reference sequence). The CDR3 protein is CAWIQGHTQYF. In DNA, the CDR3 is TGTGCCTGGATCCAGGGTCATACGCAGTATTTT.

This rearrangement joins TRBV7-2 to TRBJ1-1, with D uncertain. V was trimmed by 6 bases and J by 3 bases, leaving 8 bases between them. The CDR3 is 12 amino acids. The germline gives CDR1 SGHTA, CDR2 FQGNSA. CDR3: CASSPEYTEAFF. The DNA of the CDR3 is TGTGCCAGCAGTCCTGAGTACACTGAAGCTTTCTTT.

This rearrangement joins TRBV29-1 to TRBJ2-1, with D maybe TRBD1 (5 bases). CDR3 length: 15 amino acids. Trimming cost V 6 bases and J 0 bases, with 15 bases left between them. Germline CDR1 reads SQVTM; CDR2 reads ANQGSEA. In DNA, the CDR3 is TGCAGCGTCACGGAACAGGATATCTCCTACAATGAGCAGTTCTTC. This sequence encodes CSVTEQDISYNEQFF.

The chain is built from TRBV28 and TRBJ1-3; no clear D. The CDR3 is made up of 17 amino acids. Per germline, CDR1 MDHEN and CDR2 SYDVKM. The V gene lost 2 bases and the J gene lost 4 bases, with 18 bases spanning the gap. As DNA, the CDR3 is TGTGCCAGCAGTTTACTAGCGTCAGGAATGGCCGGAAACACCATATATTTT. Translated, it gives CASSLLASGMAGNTIYF.

V usage is TRBV7-6 and J usage is TRBJ2-5; tentatively, D is TRBD2 (5 bases). The CDR3 has 12 amino acids. The ends were cut back, 1 base at V and 7 bases at J, with 7 bases in the middle. Germline V gives CDR1 SGHVS, CDR2 FNYEAQ. CDR3: CASSLDAGTQYF. CDR3 in DNA: TGTGCCAGCAGCTTAGATGCGGGGACCCAGTACTTC.

This chain connects TRBV27 to TRBJ1-5; D uncertain. V gave up 3 bases and J gave up 7 bases, with 10 bases separating them. This CDR3 has 13 residues. From germline, CDR1 is MNHEY and CDR2 SMNVEV (reference sequence). DNA of the CDR3: TGTGCCAGCAGTTTTTCGGGTCCGCAGCCCCAGCATTTT. Protein product: CASSFSGPQPQHF.

This clone has a single count. This chain connects TRBV5-1 to TRBJ2-1, with 9 bases that match TRBD1. In germline, CDR1 is SGHRS, CDR2 YFSETQ. The J segment lost 8 bases and the V segment lost 4 bases, leaving 10 bases of the junction unmatched. There are 15 residues in the CDR3. Written as DNA, the CDR3 is TGCGCCAGCAGCCCCGGGACAGGGATTATCCATGAGCAGTTCTTC. It is translated as CASSPGTGIIHEQFF.

Only one count was recorded for this clone. The gene calls are TRBV5-4 and TRBJ1-2; 10 nucleotides match TRBD1. Germline V gene data show CDR1 as SGHNT and CDR2 as YYREEE (reference sequence). V lost 3 bases and J lost 4; bases outside the gene matches: 3. The CDR3 totals 14 residues. For the CDR3, the DNA is TGTGCCAGCAGCTGGACAGGGGGGGTCTATGGCTACACCTTC. Amino acid sequence: CASSWTGGVYGYTF.

This clone appeared a single time. The chain has TRBV1 and TRBJ2-2; whether TRBD1, the table's D call, matches the DNA was not checked. TRBV1 is a known pseudogene. The CDR3 covers 14 residues. CDR3 sequence: CTSTPTANTGELFF. The CDR3 DNA reads TGCACCAGCACCCCGACAGCGAACACCGGGGAGCTGTTTTTT.

The chain couples TRBV2 to TRBJ2-1, with D possibly being TRBD2 (6 bases). Trimming left V 7 bases short and J 2 bases short, with 12 bases between. The CDR3 contains 14 residues. Germline loops: CDR1 SNHLY, CDR2 FYNNEI. The CDR3 reads CASIGGGAYNEQFF. The DNA for the CDR3 is TGTGCCAGCATCGGAGGCGGGGCCTACAATGAGCAGTTCTTC.

This chain connects TRBV10-2 to TRBJ1-5, with D possibly matching TRBD1 (5 bases). The germline V gene encodes CDR1 WSHSY and CDR2 SAAADI. V lost 10 bases, J lost 5 bases, and 18 bases lay in between. CDR3 length: 14 amino acids. The CDR3 here is CATGSLWGYQPQHF. The CDR3 DNA reads as TGCGCCACGGGGTCGCTCTGGGGGTATCAGCCCCAGCATTTT.

A few counts support this clone. The V gene is TRBV5-1, the J gene TRBJ1-2, with D perhaps matching TRBD1 (6 bases). V was shortened by 5 bases and J by 6 bases, with 17 bases between the two germline ends. This CDR3 has 14 amino acids. The germline V gene encodes CDR1 SGHRS and CDR2 YFSETQ. The CDR3 region is CASSQSQGWDGYTF. CDR3 coding DNA: TGCGCCAGCAGTCAATCACAGGGTTGGGATGGCTACACCTTC.

This clone appeared once. This chain links TRBV28 with TRBJ1-2, with a weak D call TRBD1 (5 bases). Trimming took 5 bases from V and 7 from J, leaving 14 bases between them. The CDR3 has 13 residues. The germline V gene encodes CDR1 MDHEN and CDR2 SYDVKM. CDR3 amino acids: CASSPGRGVGYTF. CDR3 in DNA: TGTGCCAGCAGTCCGGGACGTGGGGTTGGCTACACCTTC.

The V gene is TRBV19, the J gene TRBJ2-7; 7 nucleotides match TRBD2. The CDR3 is 13 residues long. CDR1 is LNHDA and CDR2 is SQIVND in the germline V gene (reference sequence). V lost 4 bases, J lost 6 bases, and 6 bases stayed unmatched. The CDR3 DNA reads as TGTGCCAGTAGTACCGGGGGGAGCGGCGAGCAGTACTTC. Translation gives CASSTGGSGEQYF. Combining the CDR3 with reference TRBV19 and TRBJ2-7 gives the whole variable domain DGGITQSPKYLFRKEGQNVTLSCEQNLNHDAMYWYRQDPGQGLRLIYYSQIVNDFQKGDIAEGYSVSREKKESFPLTVTSAQKNPTAFYLCASSTGGSGEQYFGPGTRLTVT.

This chain uses TRBV7-9 with TRBJ2-7; D call uncertain. The CDR3 spans 15 residues. The germline CDR1 and CDR2 sequences are SEHNR and FQNEAQ (reference sequence). The germline V and J ends were trimmed by 5 bases and 6 bases, with 20 bases remaining between them. The CDR3 DNA follows: TGTGCCAGCAGCACACGGTCTACCCCCACCGGCGAGCAGTACTTC. It encodes CASSTRSTPTGEQYF.

This rearrangement joins TRBV24-1 to TRBJ2-1; TRBD2 aligns across 7 bases. This CDR3 has 14 amino acids. Germline V lookup: CDR1 KGHDR, CDR2 SFDVKD. The ends lost 3 bases at V and 8 bases at J; junction bases unmatched: 6. The CDR3 here is CATSDRGGVDEQFF. In DNA form, the CDR3 reads TGTGCCACCAGTGATCGCGGGGGAGTGGATGAGCAGTTCTTC.

V usage is TRBV5-1 and J usage is TRBJ2-5; D tentatively reads TRBD1 or TRBD2 (5 bases each). The CDR3 consists of 15 residues. Looked up from germline, CDR1 is SGHRS and CDR2 is YFSETQ. The germline V and J ends were trimmed by 0 bases and 5 bases, with 14 bases remaining between them. CDR3 sequence (DNA): TGCGCCAGCAGCTTGGATGGGGGTAGTTCGGAGACCCAGTACTTC. As protein: CASSLDGGSSETQYF.

The chain links TRBV5-1 to TRBJ2-1; TRBD2 agrees at 8 bases. Germline V gene data show CDR1 as SGHRS and CDR2 as YFSETQ. This CDR3 is built from 15 residues. Trimming took 3 bases from V and 7 from J; bases not matched to a gene: 9. The CDR3 DNA is TGCGCCAGCAGCTCTCTAGGGACTAGTGCGAATGAGCAGTTCTTC. Translation: CASSSLGTSANEQFF.

V is TRBV6-6 and J is TRBJ2-2, with D possibly TRBD2 on 5 matching bases. The CDR3 sequence is 14 residues long. V gave up 2 bases and J gave up 7 bases, with 11 bases separating them. Germline V gene data show CDR1 as MNHNY and CDR2 as SVGAGI (reference sequence). Here the CDR3 reads CASSYDGVGGELFF. As DNA, the CDR3 is TGTGCCAGCAGTTACGACGGGGTTGGCGGGGAGCTGTTTTTT.

In nucleotides, the CDR3 is TGTGCCAGCATAATTCGGGACAGACAGGAAGCTTTCTTT. Its protein is CASIIRDRQEAFF. V gene TRBV13 combines with J gene TRBJ1-1, with 7 bases that match TRBD1. Germline assignment: CDR1 PRHDT and CDR2 FYEKMQ (reference sequence). The CDR3 contains 13 residues. The junction had 10 bases not matched to a gene; V was cut back by 7 bases and J by 8 bases.